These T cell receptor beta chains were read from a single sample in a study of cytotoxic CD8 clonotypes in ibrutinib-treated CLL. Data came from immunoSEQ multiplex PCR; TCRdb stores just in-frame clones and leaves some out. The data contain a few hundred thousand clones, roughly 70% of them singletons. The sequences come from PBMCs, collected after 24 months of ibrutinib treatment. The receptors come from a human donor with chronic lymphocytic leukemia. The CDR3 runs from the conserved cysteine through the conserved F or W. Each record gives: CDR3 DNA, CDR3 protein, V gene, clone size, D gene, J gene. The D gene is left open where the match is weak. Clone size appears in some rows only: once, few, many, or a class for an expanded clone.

TGTGCCAGCAGTTACTCAGCCAATGAGCAGTTCTTC CASSYSANEQFF TRBV6-6 . . TRBJ2-1
TGTGCCAGTAAAGGGACCGCGAAAGAGACCCAGTACTTC CASKGTAKETQYF TRBV19 few . TRBJ2-5
TGTGCCAGCAGTCCTAGCGGACCCTACGAGCAGTACTTC CASSPSGPYEQYF TRBV2 . TRBD2 TRBJ2-7
TGTGCCAGCATCCGGGCTAGCTCGGGGGAGCTGTTTTTT CASIRASSGELFF TRBV2 . . TRBJ2-2
TGTGCCAGCAGCCAAGTGGAGAAAGGGAAGAATCAGCCCCAGCATTTT CASSQVEKGKNQPQHF TRBV4-2 . . TRBJ1-5
TGCGCCAGCAGTCTCGTGGGACTAGCGGGTTATAGCTCCTACGAGCAGTACTTC CASSLVGLAGYSSYEQYF TRBV23-1 . TRBD2 TRBJ2-7
TGTGCCAGCAGTTTGCAGCGGAACACAGATACGCAGTATTTT CASSLQRNTDTQYF TRBV27 . . TRBJ2-3
TGTGCCAGCAGTGAGCGGGGGACTGAAGCTTTCTTT CASSERGTEAFF TRBV28 . . TRBJ1-1
TGCGCCAGCAGCTGGGGTGGGGCGGGAGGTGCCTACGAGCAGTACTTC CASSWGGAGGAYEQYF TRBV5-1 few TRBD2 TRBJ2-7
TGTGCCAGCATGGGGTGGGGTTCTGGGGCCAACGTCCTGACTTTC CASMGWGSGANVLTF TRBV28 . . TRBJ2-6
TGTGCCTGGAGTGCACCCCTTACTTTTAACACTGAAGCTTTCTTT CAWSAPLTFNTEAFF TRBV30 . . TRBJ1-1
TGCGCCAGCAGCCAAGATCAGGGCCTTGGCTACACCTTC CASSQDQGLGYTF TRBV4-3 . . TRBJ1-2
TGTGCCAGCAGTTTTAGTTACTACGAGCAGTACTTC CASSFSYYEQYF TRBV28 . . TRBJ2-7
TGTGCCAGCAGGACTGATCTTCAAGAGACCCAGTACTTC CASRTDLQETQYF TRBV2 . . TRBJ2-5
TGTGCCAGCAGCGCCGCTCCGGACTACCAAGAGACCCAGTACTTC CASSAAPDYQETQYF TRBV9 . . TRBJ2-5
TGTGCCTGGAGCAGCTCTGGAAACACCATATATTTT CAWSSSGNTIYF TRBV30 once . TRBJ1-3
TGCGCCAGCAGCCCAGGGAGGGGGGACAGCTTGAGCTCCTACGAGCAGTACTTC CASSPGRGDSLSSYEQYF TRBV5-1 . . TRBJ2-7
TGTGCCAGCAGCTTAATGGGGACAGATACGCAGTATTTT CASSLMGTDTQYF TRBV7-3 . . TRBJ2-3
TGTGCCAGCAGTATCGGTGGGGCTGAAGCTTTCTTT CASSIGGAEAFF TRBV6-1 . . TRBJ1-1
TGTGCCAGCAGCTTTCCCCCCAACGAGCAGTACTTC CASSFPPNEQYF TRBV13 . . TRBJ2-7
TGTGCCTCGGACACACAGGCGGATACGCAGTATTTT CASDTQADTQYF TRBV30 few . TRBJ2-3
TGTGCCAGCAGCAAGGCCGGGACAGGAAATGAAAAACTGTTTTTT CASSKAGTGNEKLFF TRBV7-9 . TRBD1 TRBJ1-4
TGTGCCAGCAGCCATACCTCCCGACTAGCGGGAGATGGTTACGAGCAGTACTTC CASSHTSRLAGDGYEQYF TRBV7-2 . TRBD2 TRBJ2-7
TGTGCCACCAGCAGAGGGACTCTAGGCGGGAGAGGCTCCTACAATGAGCAGTTCTTC CATSRGTLGGRGSYNEQFF TRBV15 . TRBD2 TRBJ2-1
TGTGCCAGCCGTTATCAGGGCGGGCTAGCGGGAGGGCCCTACAATGAGCAGTTCTTC CASRYQGGLAGGPYNEQFF TRBV2 . TRBD2 TRBJ2-1
TGTGCCAGCAGTTTAAAGGGGACAGGGGGAGGTAGCAATCAGCCCCAGCATTTT CASSLKGTGGGSNQPQHF TRBV27 . TRBD1 TRBJ1-5
TGTGCCAGCAGCGAGACATTGAACTATGGCTACACCTTC CASSETLNYGYTF TRBV28 . . TRBJ1-2
TGTGCCAGCAGCTCGGGACTAGCGAGCTACGAGCAGTACTTC CASSSGLASYEQYF TRBV5-4 . TRBD2 TRBJ2-7
TGTGCCAGCAGTAGGACAGGCAATCAGCCCCAGCATTTT CASSRTGNQPQHF TRBV6-1 . . TRBJ1-5
TGTGCCAGCAGTTTACGCCTAGCTGGGGGCAATGAGCAGTTCTTC CASSLRLAGGNEQFF TRBV27 . . TRBJ2-1
TGTGCCAGCAGTTTAGGGACAGGGGACGAGCAGTACTTC CASSLGTGDEQYF TRBV27 . TRBD1 TRBJ2-7
TGTGCCAGCAGTGAATGGAGGAACACTGAAGCTTTCTTT CASSEWRNTEAFF TRBV25-1 . . TRBJ1-1
TGTGCCAGCACCTCATCGTACGAGCAGTACTTC CASTSSYEQYF TRBV11-2 few . TRBJ2-7
TGTGCCAGCAGCCCAACGGGTGGGACAGGGGTCTACGAGCAGTACTTC CASSPTGGTGVYEQYF TRBV7-3 . TRBD1 TRBJ2-7
TGCAGCGCAACTAAGGGGACAGGGAGGATCGAGCAGTACTTC CSATKGTGRIEQYF TRBV29-1 . TRBD1 TRBJ2-7
TGTGCCAGCAACCTCGGTAGGGGCTCAGACGAGCAGTACTTC CASNLGRGSDEQYF TRBV5-4 . . TRBJ2-7
TGTGCCAGCAGTGAGGAGGCGAGCACTGAAGCTTTCTTT CASSEEASTEAFF TRBV7-9 once . TRBJ1-1
TGCGCCAGCAGTCATATCCGGTTTGACTACGAGCAGTACTTC CASSHIRFDYEQYF TRBV23-1 . . TRBJ2-7
TGTGCCAGCAGCTTAGGTAGCGGGAGCGAGCAGTACTTC CASSLGSGSEQYF TRBV13 . TRBD2 TRBJ2-7
TGTGCCAGCAGCTGGATTGGAAATCAGCCCCAGCATTTT CASSWIGNQPQHF TRBV5-8 few . TRBJ1-5
TGTGCCAGCAGTCCAGTTAGCGGGAGAAGGTCCTACGAGCAGTACTTC CASSPVSGRRSYEQYF TRBV28 . TRBD2 TRBJ2-7
TGTGCCAGCAGTCCGGTCCTTGCGGGTGGCTACACCTTC CASSPVLAGGYTF TRBV28 . . TRBJ1-2
TGTGCCAGCAGTTACACTGCCCAGAGGCGGGCCGAGCAGTACTTC CASSYTAQRRAEQYF TRBV6-5 few . TRBJ2-7
TGTGCCAGCGGCGTAGACAGCCACTACGAGCAGTACTTC CASGVDSHYEQYF TRBV7-6 few . TRBJ2-7
TGTGCCTGGAGCGAGGGAACTGGAAACACCATATATTTT CAWSEGTGNTIYF TRBV30 . . TRBJ1-3
TGTGCCAGCAGCTTAGGTCAGGACAGGGAAGAGACCCAGTACTTC CASSLGQDREETQYF TRBV7-9 . TRBD1 TRBJ2-5
TGTGCCAGCAGCTTAGGCCCGTTCTACGAGCAGTACTTC CASSLGPFYEQYF TRBV13 . . TRBJ2-7
TGTGCCAGTAGTGGCCCAGAACACCAGCCCCAGCATTTT CASSGPEHQPQHF TRBV19 few . TRBJ1-5
TGTGCCAGCAGCGTAGAAACAGCTAATGAAAAACTGTTTTTT CASSVETANEKLFF TRBV9 . . TRBJ1-4
TGTGCCAGCTCATCGGACAGTACGCAAGCTTTCTTT CASSSDSTQAFF TRBV18 . . TRBJ1-1
TGCGCCAGCAGCTTGCTAAGCCCCTACAATGAGCAGTTCTTC CASSLLSPYNEQFF TRBV5-1 . . TRBJ2-1
TGTGCCAGCAGCGGGGCGCAGACCGGAAACACCATATATTTT CASSGAQTGNTIYF TRBV11-2 . . TRBJ1-3
TGCAGTGCCGGGACACCTTTTCAGTACTTC CSAGTPFQYF TRBV20-1 once . TRBJ2-4
TGTGCCAGTAGTCCCGGGACAGGAAGGCATTTT CASSPGTGRHF TRBV19 . TRBD1 TRBJ1-5
TGTGCCAGCAGTTACAGATCCAATCAGCCCCAGCATTTT CASSYRSNQPQHF TRBV6-5 few . TRBJ1-5
TGTGCCAGCGGTGGAAGGGGCCGATCTAACTATGGCTACACCTTC CASGGRGRSNYGYTF TRBV9 . . TRBJ1-2